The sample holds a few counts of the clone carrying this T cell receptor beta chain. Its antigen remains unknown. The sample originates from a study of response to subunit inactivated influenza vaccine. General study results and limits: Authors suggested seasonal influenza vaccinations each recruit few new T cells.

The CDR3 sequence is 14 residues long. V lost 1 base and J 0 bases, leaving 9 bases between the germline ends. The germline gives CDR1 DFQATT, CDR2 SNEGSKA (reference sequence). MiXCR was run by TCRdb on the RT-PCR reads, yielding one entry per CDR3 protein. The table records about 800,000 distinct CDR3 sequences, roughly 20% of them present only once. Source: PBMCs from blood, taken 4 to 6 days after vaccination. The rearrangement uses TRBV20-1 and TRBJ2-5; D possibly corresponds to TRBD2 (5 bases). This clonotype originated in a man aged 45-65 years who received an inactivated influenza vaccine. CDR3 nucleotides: TGCAGTGCTAGAGGTCCGGACTACCAAGAGACCCAGTACTTC. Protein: CSARGPDYQETQYF.